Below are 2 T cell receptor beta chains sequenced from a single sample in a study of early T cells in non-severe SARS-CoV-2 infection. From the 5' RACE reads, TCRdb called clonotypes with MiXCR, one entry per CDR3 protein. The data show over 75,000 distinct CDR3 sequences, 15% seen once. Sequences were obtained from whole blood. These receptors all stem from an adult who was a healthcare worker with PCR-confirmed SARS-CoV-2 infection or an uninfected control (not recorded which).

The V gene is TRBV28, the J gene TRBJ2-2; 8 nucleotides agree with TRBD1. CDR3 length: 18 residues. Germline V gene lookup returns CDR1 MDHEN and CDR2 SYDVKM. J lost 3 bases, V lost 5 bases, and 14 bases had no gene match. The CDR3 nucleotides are TGTGCCAGCAGTGCCGGGACAGGAAACATTGGGGACACCGGGGAGCTGTTTTTT. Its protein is CASSAGTGNIGDTGELFF.

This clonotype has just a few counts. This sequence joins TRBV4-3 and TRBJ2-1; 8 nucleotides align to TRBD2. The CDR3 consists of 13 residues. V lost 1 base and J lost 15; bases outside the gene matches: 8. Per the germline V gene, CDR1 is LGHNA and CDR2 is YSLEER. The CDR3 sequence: CASSQGLDSGGFF. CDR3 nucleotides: TGCGCCAGCAGCCAAGGGCTGGACAGCGGGGGGTTCTTC.